A selection of T cell receptor beta chains follows, all from one sample in a study of technical replicates of blood from several donors. TCRdb's table, derived via immunoSEQ multiplex PCR, lists solely in-frame clones and lacks some. In the table there are 50,000 to 70,000 clones, 86% of which are singletons. Sequenced sample: PBMCs. These receptors all come from a human donor in good health. Some clones in this sample may be carry-over from other donors' samples. Each CDR3 is given with its conserved first and last residue. The order of the fields is D gene, J gene, V gene, clone size, CDR3 protein. The D gene is left open where the match is weak. Part of the rows lack a size; the others show once, few, many or a class for expanded clones.

>-|TRBJ2-5|TRBV5-1|-
CASSLGAGQETQYF
>-|TRBJ1-1|TRBV19|-
CASRLQGGANTEAFF
>-|TRBJ2-1|TRBV6-5|-
CASSYSRLALEQFF
>-|TRBJ1-6|TRBV5-4|-
CASSLTGVGSPLHF
>TRBD1|TRBJ2-3|TRBV9|-
CASSVDGGQVTDTQYF
>TRBD1|TRBJ1-6|TRBV15|-
CATSRGQARGSPLHF
>-|TRBJ1-3|TRBV4-3|-
CASSLYRASGNTIYF
>TRBD2|TRBJ2-2|TRBV7-2|-
CASSLEGLGGNRELFF
>-|TRBJ2-7|TRBV19|-
CASSIPGHREEQYF
>-|TRBJ1-2|TRBV6-1|-
CASSEAGDAGYTF
>TRBD2|TRBJ2-1|TRBV6-1|-
CASSRSGTSYNEQFF
>TRBD1|TRBJ2-6|TRBV6-6|-
CASRRTGSGANVLTF
>-|TRBJ2-7|TRBV6-6|-
CASSFGTASYEQYF
>-|TRBJ1-3|TRBV2|-
CASSERPERPGNTIYF
>TRBD2|TRBJ2-7|TRBV7-2|few
CASSGTSGSYEQYF
>-|TRBJ1-1|TRBV2|-
CASMGEGNTEAFF
>-|TRBJ1-4|TRBV28|once
CAIGATNEKLFF
>-|TRBJ2-3|TRBV15|-
CATAFGVTQYF
>TRBD2|TRBJ2-3|TRBV19|-
CASSPLELAADTQYF
>-|TRBJ1-2|TRBV5-1|-
CASSRGEETNYGYTF
>TRBD1|TRBJ1-2|TRBV5-1|-
CASSWDRGDYGYTF
>-|TRBJ2-5|TRBV4-1|-
CASSQSEVRETQYF